This T cell receptor beta chain was sequenced in a study of Ad26.COV2.S vaccination and SARS-CoV-2 variants. Measured with immunoSEQ multiplex PCR; TCRdb has only the in-frame clones, and not every one. Among under 600,000 clones, roughly nine tenths were seen once, and the ten largest hold around 1.6%. Specified treatment: 19 received Ad26.COV2.S at low or high dose, single or two shots; roughly 5 received placebo; per-sample allocation not given. On day 63 after the first injection, vaccine and placebo recipients gave samples. The receptor was derived from a person between 18 and 65 years old who received the Ad26.COV2.S COVID-19 vaccine or a placebo. The sample was peripheral blood, taken in a trial of Ad26.COV2.S vaccine versus placebo.

This CDR3 reads CASSIPRGAGRVTDTQYF. The DNA for the CDR3 is TGTGCCAGTAGTATCCCGCGCGGAGCGGGACGGGTAACAGATACGCAGTATTTT. The chain links TRBV19 to TRBJ2-3; 7 bases map to TRBD2. The CDR3 totals 18 residues. Germline CDR1 is LNHDA and CDR2 is SQIVND (reference sequence). Trimming at V came to 3 bases and at J to 3 bases, leaving 15 bases not matched to a gene. Together with reference TRBV19 and TRBJ2-3, the CDR3 gives the full variable domain: DGGITQSPKYLFRKEGQNVTLSCEQNLNHDAMYWYRQDPGQGLRLIYYSQIVNDFQKGDIAEGYSVSREKKESFPLTVTSAQKNPTAFYLCASSIPRGAGRVTDTQYFGPGTRLTVL.